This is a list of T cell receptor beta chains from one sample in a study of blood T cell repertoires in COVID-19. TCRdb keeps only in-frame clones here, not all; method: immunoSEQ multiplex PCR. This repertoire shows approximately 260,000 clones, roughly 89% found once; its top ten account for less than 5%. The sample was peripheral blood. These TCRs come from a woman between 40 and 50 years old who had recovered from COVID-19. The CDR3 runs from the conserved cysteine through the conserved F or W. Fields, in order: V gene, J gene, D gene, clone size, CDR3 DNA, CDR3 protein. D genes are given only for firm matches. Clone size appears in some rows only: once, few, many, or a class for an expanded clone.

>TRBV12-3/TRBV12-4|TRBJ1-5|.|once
TGTGCCAGCAGCCGAGACACCCAGCCCCAGCATTTT
CASSRDTQPQHF
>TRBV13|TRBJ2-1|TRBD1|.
TGTGCCAGCAGCATCAGGGGGAATGAGCAGTTCTTC
CASSIRGNEQFF
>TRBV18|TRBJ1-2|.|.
TGTGCCAGCTCACCTGACTATCTCGGGAACTATGGCTACACCTTC
CASSPDYLGNYGYTF
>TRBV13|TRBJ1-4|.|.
TGTGCCAGCAGCTTAACGGGCAGGGGCAATGAAAAACTGTTTTTT
CASSLTGRGNEKLFF
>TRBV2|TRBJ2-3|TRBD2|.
TGTGCCAGCAGGCGGAATAGCGGGGGGGCCTTAGATACGCAGTATTTT
CASRRNSGGALDTQYF
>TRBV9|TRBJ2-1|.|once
TGTGCCAGCAGCGTAGCCCCGAGGGCGGTCGGAACCTACAATGAGCAGTTCTTC
CASSVAPRAVGTYNEQFF
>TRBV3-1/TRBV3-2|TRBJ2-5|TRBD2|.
TGTGCCAGCAGCCAGCGGGGACTAGAAGAGACCCAGTACTTC
CASSQRGLEETQYF
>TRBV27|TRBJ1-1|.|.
TGTGCCAGCAGTTCACGGCCTTGGAGCACTGAAGCTTTCTTT
CASSSRPWSTEAFF
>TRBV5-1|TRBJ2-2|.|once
TGCGCCAGCAGCTTGGACGGGAGTGGAACCGGGGAGCTGTTTTTT
CASSLDGSGTGELFF
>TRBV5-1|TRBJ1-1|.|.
TGCGCCAGCAGCTTGGTCTTTGTGGGGATGTCGACGGACAGGAACACTGAAGCTTTCTTT
CASSLVFVGMSTDRNTEAFF
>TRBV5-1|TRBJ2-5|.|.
TGCGCCAGCAGCTTGTGGAGGGAAGAGACCCAGTACTTC
CASSLWREETQYF
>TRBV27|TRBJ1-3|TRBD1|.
TGTGCCAGCAGTTTGGTAGGGGGCTTTGGAAACACCATATATTTT
CASSLVGGFGNTIYF
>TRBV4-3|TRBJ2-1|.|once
TGCGCCAGCAGCCAAGATGATGGTGGAGGGAGAAGCGATGAGCAGTTCTTC
CASSQDDGGGRSDEQFF
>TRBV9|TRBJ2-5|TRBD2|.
TGTGCCAGCAGCGTAGGGACTAGAGGAGAGACCCAGTACTTC
CASSVGTRGETQYF
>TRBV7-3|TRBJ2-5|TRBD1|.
TGTGCCAGCAGCTTAGATTCAAGACAGGGGAAAGAGACCCAGTACTTC
CASSLDSRQGKETQYF
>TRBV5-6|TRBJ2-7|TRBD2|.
TGTGCCAGCAGCTTGAAGCGGGGGGGCCGGTACGAGCAGTACTTC
CASSLKRGGRYEQYF
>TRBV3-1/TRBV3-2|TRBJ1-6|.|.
TGTGCCAGCAGCCCATCCGGTGGAGGGACCAATTCACCCCTCCACTTT
CASSPSGGGTNSPLHF
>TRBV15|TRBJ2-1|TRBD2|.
TGTGCCACCAGCATCAACCAAGCGGGGTCGTACAATGAGCAGTTCTTC
CATSINQAGSYNEQFF
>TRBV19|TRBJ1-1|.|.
TGTGCCAGTAGAATAGACGGGGTGAACACTGAAGCTTTCTTT
CASRIDGVNTEAFF
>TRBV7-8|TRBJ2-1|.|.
TGTGCCAGCAGCCCTCAGGGCAATGAGCAGTTCTTC
CASSPQGNEQFF
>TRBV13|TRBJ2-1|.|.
TGTGCCAGCAGCTTAGTGAGCTCCTACAATGAGCAGTTCTTC
CASSLVSSYNEQFF
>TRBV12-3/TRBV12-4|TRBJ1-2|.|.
TGTGCCACCACAGCTCGTCTCGGTGGCTACACCTTC
CATTARLGGYTF
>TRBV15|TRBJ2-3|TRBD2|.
TGTGCCACCAGCTTCGAAACGGGAGGGAGCACAGATACGCAGTATTTT
CATSFETGGSTDTQYF
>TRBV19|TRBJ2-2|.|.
TGTGCCAGTAGTTCTGGGCCCACCGGGGAGCTGTTTTTT
CASSSGPTGELFF
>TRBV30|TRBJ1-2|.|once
TGTGCCTGCCCCCTAGGCGGATCGTCCTATGGCTACACCTTC
CACPLGGSSYGYTF
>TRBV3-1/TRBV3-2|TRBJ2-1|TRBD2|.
TGTGCCAGCAGCCTGGGGGGGAGCTCCTACAATGAGCAGTTCTTC
CASSLGGSSYNEQFF
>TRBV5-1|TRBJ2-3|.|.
TGCGCCAGCAGCTTGGCCGGTGACTCCACAGATACGCAGTATTTT
CASSLAGDSTDTQYF
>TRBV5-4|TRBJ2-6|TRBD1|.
TGTGCCAGCAGCTTGGTTTGGACAGGGGCCTCGGAGGCCAACGTCCTGACTTTC
CASSLVWTGASEANVLTF
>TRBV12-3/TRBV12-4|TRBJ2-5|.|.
TGTGCCAGCACCATGACAGTCCAAGAGACCCAGTACTTC
CASTMTVQETQYF
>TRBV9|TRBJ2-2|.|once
TGTGCCAGCAGCGTAGCTAGTCCCGGGGAGCTGTTTTTT
CASSVASPGELFF
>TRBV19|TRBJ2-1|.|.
TGTGCCAGTAGCCGGCGTAGCCCCACCCCGCGAGACAATGAGCAGTTCTTC
CASSRRSPTPRDNEQFF
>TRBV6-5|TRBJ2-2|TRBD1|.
TGTGCCACAGGACCGGGACAGGGAAACACCGGGGAGCTGTTTTTT
CATGPGQGNTGELFF
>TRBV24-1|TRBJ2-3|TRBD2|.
TGTGCCACCAGTGATCTCAGGACTAGCGGGAGTGGCACAGATACGCAGTATTTT
CATSDLRTSGSGTDTQYF
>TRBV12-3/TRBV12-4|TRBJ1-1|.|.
TGTGCCAGCACCCCGGTGGCAGGCACTGAAGCTTTCTTT
CASTPVAGTEAFF
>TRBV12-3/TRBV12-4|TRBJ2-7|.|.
TGTGCCAGCAGTACTCGACTCAAGCAGTACTTC
CASSTRLKQYF
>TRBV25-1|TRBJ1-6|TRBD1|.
TGTGCCAGCAGTGACCTTGGACAGGGGGATAATTCACCCCTCCACTTT
CASSDLGQGDNSPLHF
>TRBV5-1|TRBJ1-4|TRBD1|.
TGCGCCAGCAGGCCTGGACAGGGAGATGAAAAACTGTTTTTT
CASRPGQGDEKLFF
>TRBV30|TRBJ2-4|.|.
TGTGCCTGGGCTTTCGAGGACAAAAACATTCAGTACTTC
CAWAFEDKNIQYF
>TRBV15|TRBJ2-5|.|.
TGTGCCACCAGCAGAGCAGGGGTTCAAGAGACCCAGTACTTC
CATSRAGVQETQYF
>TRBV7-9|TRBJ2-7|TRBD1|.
TGTGCCAGCAGAGGGTTGACAGGGGGCTACGAGCAGTACTTC
CASRGLTGGYEQYF
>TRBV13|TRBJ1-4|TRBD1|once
TGTGCCAGCAGCTTAGGCAAGGGGGCCTCAACTAATGAAAAACTGTTTTTT
CASSLGKGASTNEKLFF
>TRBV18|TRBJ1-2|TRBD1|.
TGTGCCAGCTCACCGGGACAGTCCAGTTATGGCTACACCTTC
CASSPGQSSYGYTF
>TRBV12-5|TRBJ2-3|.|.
TGTGCTAGTGGTTTGCGGACATATCCCACAGATACGCAGTATTTT
CASGLRTYPTDTQYF
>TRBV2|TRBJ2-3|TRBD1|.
TGTGCCAGTAGAATTGACAGGGGGACGGATACGCAGTATTTT
CASRIDRGTDTQYF
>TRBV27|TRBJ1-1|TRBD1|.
TGTGCCAGCAGTTGGAACAGGGGGAACACTGAAGCTTTCTTT
CASSWNRGNTEAFF
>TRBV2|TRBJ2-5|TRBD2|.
TGTGCCAGCAGTGTCAGTAGCGGGGGGATGACTGGGACCCAGTACTTC
CASSVSSGGMTGTQYF
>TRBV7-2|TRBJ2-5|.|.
TGTGCCAGCAGCTTCTCAGCAGGAGAGACCCAGTACTTC
CASSFSAGETQYF
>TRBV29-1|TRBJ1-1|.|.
TGCAGCGTTGACCCGACAGGGAACACTGAAGCTTTCTTT
CSVDPTGNTEAFF
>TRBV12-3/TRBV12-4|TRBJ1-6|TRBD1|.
TGTGCCAGCAGTGACAGGGAGGATTCACCCCTCCACTTT
CASSDREDSPLHF
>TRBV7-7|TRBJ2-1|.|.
TGTGCCAGCACCTTTCTCCAGAGGAGGGACAATGAGCAGTTCTTC
CASTFLQRRDNEQFF
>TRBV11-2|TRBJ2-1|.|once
TGTGCCAGTCAGGGTGCTGAGCAGTTCTTC
CASQGAEQFF
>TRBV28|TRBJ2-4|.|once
TGTGCCAGCAGCTTAGCGGAGCTAGCCAAAAACATTCAGTACTTC
CASSLAELAKNIQYF
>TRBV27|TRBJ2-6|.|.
TGTGCCAGCAGTTCACCTATGGGGGCCTTGGGGGCCAACGTCCTGACTTTC
CASSSPMGALGANVLTF
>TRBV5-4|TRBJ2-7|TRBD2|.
TGTGCCAGCAGCTTGATAGGGAGGGGATCCTACGAGCAGTACTTC
CASSLIGRGSYEQYF
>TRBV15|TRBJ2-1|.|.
TGTGCCACCAGCTCCCCCTCGAGGGCCACTGAGCAGTTCTTC
CATSSPSRATEQFF
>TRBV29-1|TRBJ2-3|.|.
TGCAGCGTTGAATCTCGTATGTCGAGTCTGGATACGCAGTATTTT
CSVESRMSSLDTQYF
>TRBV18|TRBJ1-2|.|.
TGTGCCAGCTCACCTAGAGTACGACAGGCTAACTATGGCTACACCTTC
CASSPRVRQANYGYTF
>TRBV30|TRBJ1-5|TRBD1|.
TGTGCCTGGAGAGGGCAGGGGGAAAATCAGCCCCAGCATTTT
CAWRGQGENQPQHF